This TCR beta chain was identified during a study of blood T cell repertoires in COVID-19. Germline assignment: CDR1 GTSNPN and CDR2 SVGIG (reference sequence). The CDR3 is made up of 12 amino acids. V lost 3 bases to trimming and J lost 14 bases, with 19 bases between them. Assignment of participants to cohorts was predicated upon participant-reported clinical history. Two negative PCRs, clearance, or symptom resolution were required of recovered Cohort 3 donors. This table comes from immunoSEQ multiplex PCR, and its TCRdb copy is limited to in-frame clones, with some not included. The table records some 300,000 clones, 89% of them present only once.

Sequencing used PBMCs or T cells enriched from blood (not recorded which). The source of this sequence is a woman between 40 and 55 years old who had recovered from COVID-19. The gene calls are TRBV30 and TRBJ1-2; D gene unclear. For the CDR3, the DNA is TGTGCCTGGAGAAGTGAGGCCCCGGGTGGGACCTTC. It translates to CAWRSEAPGGTF.